Detailed here is one TCR beta chain. This sample stems from a study of regulatory T cells in long-lasting Graves disease. With iRepertoire HTBI primers and Arm-PCR of CDR3 regions, TCR beta libraries were built. TCRdb reanalysed the multiplex PCR reads using MiXCR and keeps one entry per CDR3 protein. Here the sample spans about 660,000 distinct CDR3 sequences, 30% being singletons. The time point: persistent/refractory GD, antithyroid drugs over 5 years with positive TRAb. PBMCs provided the RNA from which the TCR library was made. In Xi'an, China, an endocrinology department was the source of patients. The TCR originated in a female donor with Graves disease. Sequences were derived from peripheral blood mononuclear cells (PBMCs), sampled when the disease was refractory, from a patient treated with antithyroid drugs.

Written as DNA, the CDR3 is TGCAGCGTTGAGGGTTGGGGAAAACTGTTTTTT. Amino acid sequence: CSVEGWGKLFF. The gene calls are TRBV29-1 and TRBJ1-4; D gene unclear. This CDR3 spans 11 amino acids. Germline V gene lookup returns CDR1 SQVTM and CDR2 ANQGSEA. Trimming left V 3 bases short and J 10 bases short, with 9 bases between.